Below are 27 T cell receptor beta chains sequenced from a single sample in a study of T cell responses to AZD1222 COVID-19 vaccine. The repertoire was sequenced with immunoSEQ multiplex PCR; TCRdb's copy has only in-frame clones and lacks some. The profile shows some 190,000 clones, about nine tenths of them singletons. The sample here was peripheral blood, taken 28 days after the second AZD1222 dose. Receptor source: an adult who received the AZD1222 COVID-19 vaccine.

This chain links TRBV24-1 with TRBJ2-6, with D unclear. The CDR3 spans 17 residues. The germline gives CDR1 KGHDR, CDR2 SFDVKD. V lost 7 bases and J 6 bases, leaving 21 bases between the germline ends. CDR3 sequence reads: CATSRATKTREANVLTF. CDR3 sequence (DNA): TGTGCCACCAGCCGGGCCACTAAGACTCGAGAGGCCAACGTCCTGACTTTC.

This clone has just one count. The gene calls are TRBV19 and TRBJ1-2; D is unclear. CDR1 is LNHDA, CDR2 SQIVND, per germline (reference sequence). The CDR3 loop spans 17 amino acids. The V and J ends lost 3 bases and 3 bases respectively, with 20 bases between them. The CDR3 reads CASSMSAEGRRDYGYTF. CDR3 DNA: TGTGCCAGTAGTATGAGCGCGGAGGGCAGGAGGGACTATGGCTACACCTTC.

A few counts support this clone. The germline gene is not matched at one end of the junction; a read error may be the cause. V is TRBV30 and J is TRBJ1-3, with 9 bases identical to TRBD1. Germline V CDR1 and CDR2: GTSNPN, SVGIG (reference sequence). The CDR3 sequence is 13 residues long. The CDR3 reads CAWGGQGGDTIYF. CDR3 bases: TGTGCCTGGGGGGGACAGGGTGGAGACACCATATATTTT.

The genes are TRBV21-1 and TRBJ2-7; TRBD2 is the table's D call, not checked against the DNA. TRBV21-1 is an annotated pseudogene. This CDR3 has 15 amino acids. The CDR3, as DNA: TGTGCCAGAATATCCCGCCTCGATTCTCTACGAATTCTATACTTC. Amino acids: CARISRLDSLRILYF.

This clone was detected only a few times. This rearrangement joins TRBV19 to TRBJ2-2; TRBD2 aligns across 13 bases. Germline lookup yields CDR1 LNHDA and CDR2 SQIVND (reference sequence). The V segment lost 8 bases and the J segment 4 bases; nucleotides outside the gene matches: 7. This CDR3 is 16 amino acids long. CDR3 in DNA: TGTGCCAGTTCGGGACTAGCGGGATTTAGCACCGGGGAGCTGTTTTTT. This gives the protein CASSGLAGFSTGELFF.

The chain recombines TRBV28 with TRBJ1-2; TRBD1 matches at 9 bases. CDR3 size: 20 residues. Germline CDR1 is MDHEN and CDR2 is SYDVKM. V shed 1 base and J 7 bases; nucleotides not matched to a gene: 22. In nucleotides, the CDR3 is TGTGCCAGCAGTTTATCAGGAACTGGGACAGGGAACATTGCGTCTGGTGGCTACACCTTC. Residues: CASSLSGTGTGNIASGGYTF.

The chain couples TRBV27 to TRBJ1-1; perhaps TRBD1 as D (6 bases). V lost 5 bases to trimming and J lost 6 bases, with 16 bases between them. The CDR3 is made up of 14 amino acids. Germline V lookup: CDR1 MNHEY, CDR2 SMNVEV (reference sequence). The chain's CDR3 is CASSTMMGASEAFF. Here the CDR3 DNA reads TGTGCCAGCAGTACAATGATGGGGGCATCTGAAGCTTTCTTT.

The chain uses TRBV6-5 and TRBJ2-3, with TRBD2 matching over 7 bases. The germline gives CDR1 MNHEY, CDR2 SVGAGI. The CDR3 is 13 amino acids. Losses at the gene ends were 6 bases for V and 5 bases for J; bases not matched to a gene: 5. DNA for the CDR3: TGTGCCAGCAGATTTCCGGGGGGAGATACGCAGTATTTT. As protein: CASRFPGGDTQYF.

CDR3 bases: TGTGCCAGCGGGGCTAGGGGGCCCTACGAGCAGTACTTC. It codes for CASGARGPYEQYF. This chain connects TRBV2 to TRBJ2-7; 7 bases are a match to TRBD1. Germline assignment: CDR1 SNHLY and CDR2 FYNNEI. V shed 8 bases and J 2 bases; nucleotides not matched to a gene: 6. The CDR3 is 13 residues long. The full variable domain, in which reference TRBV2 and TRBJ2-7 provide the parts outside the CDR3, is EPEVTQTPSHQVTQMGQEVILRCVPISNHLYFYWYRQILGQKVEFLVSFYNNEISEKSEIFDDQFSVERPDGSNFTLKIRSTKLEDSAMYFCASGARGPYEQYFGPGTRLTVT.

The rearrangement joins TRBV5-1 to TRBJ2-2, with a tentative D call TRBD1 (6 bases). The germline gives CDR1 SGHRS, CDR2 YFSETQ. This CDR3 comprises 16 residues. V was clipped by 1 base and J by 5 bases, with 15 bases between them. CDR3: CASSLTDSRGTGELFF. DNA for the CDR3: TGCGCCAGCAGCTTGACGGACTCCAGGGGAACCGGGGAGCTGTTTTTT.

This chain connects TRBV27 to TRBJ2-2, with a possible D match to TRBD2 (6 bases). Germline assignment: CDR1 MNHEY and CDR2 SMNVEV (reference sequence). Trimming pared 4 bases from V and 7 bases from J, leaving 10 bases between. The CDR3 runs 13 residues. The CDR3 nucleotides are TGTGCCAGCAGTTCACGGGAGATCGGGGAGCTGTTTTTT. It is translated as CASSSREIGELFF.

The V call is TRBV11-2, the J call TRBJ2-5, with a tentative D call TRBD1 (6 bases). The CDR3 totals 16 residues. In germline, CDR1 is SGHAT, CDR2 FQNNGV. V gave up 1 base and J gave up 2 bases, with 14 bases separating them. The CDR3 loop reads CASSLGRQALQETQYF. DNA of the CDR3: TGTGCCAGCAGCTTAGGTCGACAGGCACTACAAGAGACCCAGTACTTC.

The chain recombines TRBV7-9 with TRBJ1-2; 9 nucleotides match TRBD1. CDR3 size: 14 residues. The junction had 9 bases not matched to a gene; V was cut back by 7 bases and J by 6 bases. Germline CDR1 and CDR2: SEHNR and FQNEAQ (reference sequence). Here the CDR3 reads CASNSGTGSNGYTF. The DNA of the CDR3 is TGTGCCAGCAATTCCGGGACAGGGTCTAATGGCTACACCTTC. The full variable domain, in which reference TRBV7-9 and TRBJ1-2 provide the parts outside the CDR3, is DTGVSQNPRHKITKRGQNVTFRCDPISEHNRLYWYRQTLGQGPEFLTYFQNEAQLEKSRLLSDRFSAERPKGSFSTLEIQRTEQGDSAMYLCASNSGTGSNGYTFGSGTRLTVV.

The chain combines TRBV7-9 with TRBJ1-4, with 9 bases lining up with TRBD1. Germline V gene sequence: CDR1 SEHNR, CDR2 FQNEAQ (reference sequence). The CDR3 length is 14 residues. V was pared by 5 bases and J by 7 bases, with 5 bases of the junction left unmatched. This CDR3 reads CASSKGQGSEKLFF. Written as DNA, the CDR3 is TGTGCCAGCAGCAAAGGACAGGGGAGTGAAAAACTGTTTTTT.

The chain combines TRBV18 with TRBJ1-1; tentative D call: TRBD1 (6 bases). V was cut by 3 bases and J by 1 base, with 18 bases left in between. The CDR3 covers 17 residues. The germline V gene has CDR1 KGHSH and CDR2 LQKENI. The CDR3 reads CASSPLLQGVTNTEAFF. CDR3 nucleotides: TGTGCCAGCTCACCTTTACTACAGGGTGTCACGAACACTGAAGCTTTCTTT.

The chain employs TRBV4-1 and TRBJ1-4; no clear D gene. CDR3 size: 15 residues. The V gene lost 0 bases and the J gene lost 8 bases, with 13 bases spanning the gap. From germline, CDR1 is MGHRA and CDR2 YSYEKL. In DNA form, the CDR3 reads TGCGCCAGCAGCCAAGAAAGAACCTCCGGGGAAAAACTGTTTTTT. Translation gives CASSQERTSGEKLFF.

The chain recombines TRBV30 with TRBJ1-5, with D perhaps TRBD1 (5 bases). With 2 bases removed from V and 2 bases from J, the gap between germline ends came to 10 bases. CDR1 is GTSNPN, CDR2 SVGIG, per germline (reference sequence). This CDR3 has 14 residues. CDR3 nucleotide sequence: TGTGCCTGGAGTCTAAAAGGGGGCAATCAGCCCCAGCATTTT. Protein product: CAWSLKGGNQPQHF.

The chain links TRBV11-2 to TRBJ2-7; D unclear. V was shortened by 5 bases and J by 0 bases, with 11 bases between the two germline ends. The germline V gene has CDR1 SGHAT and CDR2 FQNNGV. The CDR3 extends over 14 amino acids. The CDR3 region is CASSPWGNSYEQYF. The CDR3 DNA reads TGTGCCAGCAGCCCCTGGGGTAACTCCTACGAGCAGTACTTC. Filled out from reference TRBV11-2 and TRBJ2-7, the complete variable domain reads EAGVAQSPRYKIIEKRQSVAFWCNPISGHATLYWYQQILGQGPKLLIQFQNNGVVDDSQLPKDRFSAERLKGVDSTLKIQPAKLEDSAVYLCASSPWGNSYEQYFGPGTRLTVT.

This chain uses TRBV6-6 with TRBJ2-1; 7 positions agree with TRBD2. The CDR3 contains 15 residues. The V gene's germline CDR1 is MNHNY and CDR2 SVGAGI (reference sequence). After removal of 5 bases from V and 2 bases from J, the junction contained 6 bases not matched to a gene. The CDR3 loop is CASSVSSGTYNEQFF. For the CDR3, the DNA is TGTGCCAGCAGTGTCTCTAGCGGAACCTACAATGAGCAGTTCTTC.

This clone was detected only once. The V and J genes are TRBV4-2 and TRBJ1-4; TRBD1 might be the D (5 bases). Trimming pared 0 bases from V and 0 bases from J, leaving 14 bases between. CDR1 and CDR2 (germline): LGHNA, YNFKEQ. The CDR3 is made up of 18 amino acids. The CDR3: CASSQDQGQGATNEKLFF. The CDR3 nucleotides read TGTGCCAGCAGCCAAGATCAAGGGCAGGGCGCAACTAATGAAAAACTGTTTTTT.

This sequence joins TRBV9 and TRBJ2-3; D gene ambiguous. Trimming took off 4 bases at V and 0 bases at J, with 12 bases between the two ends. The V gene's germline CDR1 is SGDLS and CDR2 YYNGEE. The CDR3 spans 15 residues. CDR3 region: CASSPSLGSTDTQYF. The CDR3 coding sequence is TGTGCCAGCAGCCCGAGTCTAGGGAGCACAGATACGCAGTATTTT.

The V call is TRBV11-2, the J call TRBJ2-7; tentatively, D is TRBD1 or TRBD2 (5 bases each). The germline CDR1 and CDR2 sequences are SGHAT and FQNNGV. The CDR3 runs to 18 residues. V was clipped by 4 bases and J by 2 bases, with 24 bases between them. The CDR3 sequence is CASSSLRGRGVGTYEQYF. The CDR3 nucleotides read TGTGCCAGCAGCTCACTAAGGGGTAGGGGAGTCGGCACCTACGAGCAGTACTTC.

V usage is TRBV7-9 and J usage is TRBJ1-6; 10 bases are a match to TRBD1. J lost 7 bases, V lost 4 bases, and 4 bases had no gene match. Germline CDR1 is SEHNR and CDR2 is FQNEAQ (reference sequence). CDR3 length: 15 amino acids. The CDR3 sequence is CASSSPGQGNSPLHF. The CDR3 DNA reads TGTGCCAGCAGCTCCCCGGGACAGGGGAATTCACCCCTCCACTTT.

The V gene is TRBV2, the J gene TRBJ1-5; D remains unclear. The CDR3 has 13 amino acids. Germline V CDR1 and CDR2: SNHLY, FYNNEI. V dropped 7 bases and J dropped 1 base, with 8 bases sitting between them. The CDR3 bases are TGTGCCAGCAATAGAGGGAGCAATCAGCCCCAGCATTTT. Its translation is CASNRGSNQPQHF.

V usage is TRBV7-2 and J usage is TRBJ2-2; the match to TRBD1 covers 10 bases. The CDR3 extends over 18 amino acids. The germline V gene has CDR1 SGHTA and CDR2 FQGNSA. V gave up 4 bases and J gave up 4 bases; unmatched junction bases: 12. The CDR3 sequence is CASSSVGRRQGATGELFF. Here the CDR3 DNA reads TGTGCCAGCAGCTCCGTGGGGCGCAGACAGGGGGCCACCGGGGAGCTGTTTTTT.

The rearrangement uses TRBV6-5 and TRBJ1-5; tentatively, D is TRBD1 (5 bases). Germline V lookup: CDR1 MNHEY, CDR2 SVGAGI. The CDR3 sequence is 14 residues long. The V end lost 8 bases, the J end lost 2 bases, and 13 bases lay between the germline ends. The CDR3 sequence is CASGRPGGNQPQHF. The CDR3 DNA reads TGTGCCAGCGGTAGGCCGGGGGGCAATCAGCCCCAGCATTTT.

The CDR3 region is CASSPGTGYGYTF. The CDR3, as DNA: TGTGCCAGCAGCCCCGGGACAGGCTATGGCTACACCTTC. This sequence joins TRBV7-8 and TRBJ1-2, with 8 bases fitting TRBD1. V shed 5 bases, J shed 4 bases, and the junction held 3 bases outside the gene matches. The CDR3 totals 13 residues. Germline lookup yields CDR1 SGHVS and CDR2 FQNEAQ.